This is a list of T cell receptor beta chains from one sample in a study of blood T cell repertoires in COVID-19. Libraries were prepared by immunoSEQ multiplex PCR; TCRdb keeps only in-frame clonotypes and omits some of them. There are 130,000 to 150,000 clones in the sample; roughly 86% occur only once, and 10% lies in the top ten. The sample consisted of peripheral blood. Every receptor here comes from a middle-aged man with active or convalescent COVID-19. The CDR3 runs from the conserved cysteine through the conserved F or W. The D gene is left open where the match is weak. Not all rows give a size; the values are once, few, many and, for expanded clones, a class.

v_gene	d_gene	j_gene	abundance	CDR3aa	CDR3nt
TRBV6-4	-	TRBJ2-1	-	CASSDVAYNEQFF	TGTGCCAGCAGTGACGTCGCCTACAATGAGCAGTTCTTC
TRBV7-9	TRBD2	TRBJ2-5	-	CASSLRASGIQETQYF	TGTGCCAGCAGCTTAAGGGCTAGCGGGATCCAAGAGACCCAGTACTTC
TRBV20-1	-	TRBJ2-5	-	CSARALETQYF	TGCAGTGCTAGAGCTCTAGAGACCCAGTACTTC
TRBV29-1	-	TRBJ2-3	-	CSVGVDTQYF	TGCAGCGTTGGAGTAGATACGCAGTATTTT
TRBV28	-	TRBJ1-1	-	CASSPRNTEAFF	TGTGCCAGCAGTCCGCGCAACACTGAAGCTTTCTTT
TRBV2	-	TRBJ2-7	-	CASSEKGASGRYSYEQYF	TGTGCCAGCAGTGAGAAGGGGGCTAGCGGGCGCTACTCCTACGAGCAGTACTTC
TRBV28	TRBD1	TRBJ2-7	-	CASRGQGYWEQYF	TGTGCCAGCAGAGGACAGGGTTACTGGGAGCAGTACTTC
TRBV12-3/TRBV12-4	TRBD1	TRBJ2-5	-	CASSRDRGETQYF	TGTGCCAGCAGCCGCGACAGGGGAGAGACCCAGTACTTC
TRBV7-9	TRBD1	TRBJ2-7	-	CASSGDRGQHEQYF	TGTGCCAGCAGCGGGGACAGGGGGCAGCACGAGCAGTACTTC
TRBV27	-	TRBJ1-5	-	CASRPQGSYQPQHF	TGTGCCAGCAGGCCACAGGGTAGCTATCAGCCCCAGCATTTT
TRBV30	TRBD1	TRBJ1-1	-	CAWESTGANTEAFF	TGTGCCTGGGAAAGCACAGGGGCGAACACTGAAGCTTTCTTT
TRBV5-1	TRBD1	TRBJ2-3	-	CASRPSRGTDTQYF	TGCGCCAGCAGGCCTTCCAGGGGGACAGATACGCAGTATTTT
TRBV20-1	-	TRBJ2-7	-	CSSGRYEQYF	TGCAGTTCTGGTCGGTACGAGCAGTACTTC
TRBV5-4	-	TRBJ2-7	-	CASSLRGGLTYEQYF	TGTGCCAGCAGCTTGAGGGGGGGGTTAACCTACGAGCAGTACTTC
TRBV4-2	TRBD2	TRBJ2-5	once	CASSQVPLAGGETQYF	TGTGCCAGCAGCCAAGTTCCCCTAGCGGGAGGTGAGACCCAGTACTTC
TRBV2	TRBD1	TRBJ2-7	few	CASSEGQSLEQYF	TGTGCCAGCAGTGAGGGACAGTCCCTCGAGCAGTACTTC
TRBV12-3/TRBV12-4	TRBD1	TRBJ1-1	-	CASVEGAVTEAFF	TGTGCCAGCGTGGAGGGGGCGGTCACTGAAGCTTTCTTT
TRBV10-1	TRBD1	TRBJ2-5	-	CASRTGGQETQYF	TGCGCCAGCAGGACAGGGGGACAAGAGACCCAGTACTTC
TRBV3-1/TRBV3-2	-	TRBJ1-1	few	CAARGGTEAFF	TGTGCCGCTCGGGGGGGCACTGAAGCTTTCTTT
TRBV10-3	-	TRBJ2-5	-	CAISPPQGETQYF	TGTGCCATCAGTCCCCCTCAGGGAGAGACCCAGTACTTC
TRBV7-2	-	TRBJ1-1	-	CASSLGPLNTEAFF	TGTGCCAGCAGCCTAGGGCCGTTGAACACTGAAGCTTTCTTT
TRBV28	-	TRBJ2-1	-	CASSLGIASRPFF	TGTGCCAGCAGTTTGGGTATAGCGTCCCGACCGTTCTTC
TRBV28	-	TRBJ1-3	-	CASRKSGTASGNTIYF	TGTGCCAGCAGAAAAAGCGGGACTGCCTCTGGAAACACCATATATTTT
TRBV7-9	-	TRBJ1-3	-	CASSLSQNTIYF	TGTGCCAGCAGCTTAAGCCAAAACACCATATATTTT
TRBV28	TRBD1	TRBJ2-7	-	CASYGTGSSYEQYF	TGTGCCAGTTACGGGACAGGGAGTTCCTACGAGCAGTACTTC
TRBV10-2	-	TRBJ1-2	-	CASSESGRGPHGYTF	TGCGCCAGCAGTGAGTCCGGCAGGGGTCCTCATGGCTACACCTTC
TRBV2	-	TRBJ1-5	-	CASSEMGGNQPQHF	TGTGCCAGCAGTGAAATGGGCGGGAATCAGCCCCAGCATTTT
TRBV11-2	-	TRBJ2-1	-	CASSLQRAGYNEQFF	TGTGCCAGCAGCTTGCAGAGGGCCGGGTACAATGAGCAGTTCTTC
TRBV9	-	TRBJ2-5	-	CASSVGGPRAETQYF	TGTGCCAGCAGCGTAGGGGGTCCCAGGGCAGAGACCCAGTACTTC
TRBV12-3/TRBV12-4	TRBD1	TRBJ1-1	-	CASSLSDRDAFF	TGTGCCAGCAGCCTCTCCGACAGGGACGCTTTCTTT
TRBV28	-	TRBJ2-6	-	CASSLSPGANVLTF	TGTGCCAGCAGCCTTTCTCCTGGGGCCAACGTCCTGACTTTC
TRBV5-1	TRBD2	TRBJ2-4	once	CASSGTSGRNIQYF	TGCGCCAGCAGCGGAACTAGCGGGAGAAACATTCAGTACTTC
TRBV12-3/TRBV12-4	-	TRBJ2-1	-	CASRVKGNNEQFF	TGTGCCAGCAGGGTTAAGGGGAACAATGAGCAGTTCTTC
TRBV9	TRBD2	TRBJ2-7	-	CASSPRGLASHEQYF	TGTGCCAGCAGCCCCCGGGGACTAGCCTCCCACGAGCAGTACTTC
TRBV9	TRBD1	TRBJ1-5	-	CASSPRQGQPQHF	TGTGCCAGCAGCCCGAGACAGGGTCAGCCCCAGCATTTT
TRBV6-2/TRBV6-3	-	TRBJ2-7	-	CASSSALMAGRSYEQYF	TGTGCCAGCAGTTCCGCCTTGATGGCGGGAAGGTCCTACGAGCAGTACTTC
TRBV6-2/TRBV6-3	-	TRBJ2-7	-	CASSYSPGSSYEQYF	TGTGCCAGCAGTTACTCGCCAGGTAGCTCCTACGAGCAGTACTTC
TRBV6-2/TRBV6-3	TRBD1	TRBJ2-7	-	CASSSGTGSEQYF	TGTGCCAGCAGTTCCGGGACAGGGTCCGAGCAGTACTTC
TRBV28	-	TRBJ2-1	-	CASITAGSRDNEQFF	TGTGCCAGCATCACAGCGGGCTCTAGGGACAATGAGCAGTTCTTC
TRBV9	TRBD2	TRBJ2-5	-	CASSGTSGYQETQYF	TGTGCCAGCAGCGGGACTAGCGGGTACCAAGAGACCCAGTACTTC
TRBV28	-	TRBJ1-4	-	CASSSANEKLFF	TGTGCCAGCAGTTCAGCTAATGAAAAACTGTTTTTT
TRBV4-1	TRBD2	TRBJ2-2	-	CASSHGLAGRLGELFF	TGCGCCAGCAGCCACGGACTAGCGGGAAGGCTCGGGGAGCTGTTTTTT
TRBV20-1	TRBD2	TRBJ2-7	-	CSGSGGYEQYF	TGCAGTGGGAGCGGGGGCTACGAGCAGTACTTC
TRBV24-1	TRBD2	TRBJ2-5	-	CATSDLGTSGMETQYF	TGTGCCACCAGTGACCTTGGGACTAGCGGGATGGAGACCCAGTACTTC